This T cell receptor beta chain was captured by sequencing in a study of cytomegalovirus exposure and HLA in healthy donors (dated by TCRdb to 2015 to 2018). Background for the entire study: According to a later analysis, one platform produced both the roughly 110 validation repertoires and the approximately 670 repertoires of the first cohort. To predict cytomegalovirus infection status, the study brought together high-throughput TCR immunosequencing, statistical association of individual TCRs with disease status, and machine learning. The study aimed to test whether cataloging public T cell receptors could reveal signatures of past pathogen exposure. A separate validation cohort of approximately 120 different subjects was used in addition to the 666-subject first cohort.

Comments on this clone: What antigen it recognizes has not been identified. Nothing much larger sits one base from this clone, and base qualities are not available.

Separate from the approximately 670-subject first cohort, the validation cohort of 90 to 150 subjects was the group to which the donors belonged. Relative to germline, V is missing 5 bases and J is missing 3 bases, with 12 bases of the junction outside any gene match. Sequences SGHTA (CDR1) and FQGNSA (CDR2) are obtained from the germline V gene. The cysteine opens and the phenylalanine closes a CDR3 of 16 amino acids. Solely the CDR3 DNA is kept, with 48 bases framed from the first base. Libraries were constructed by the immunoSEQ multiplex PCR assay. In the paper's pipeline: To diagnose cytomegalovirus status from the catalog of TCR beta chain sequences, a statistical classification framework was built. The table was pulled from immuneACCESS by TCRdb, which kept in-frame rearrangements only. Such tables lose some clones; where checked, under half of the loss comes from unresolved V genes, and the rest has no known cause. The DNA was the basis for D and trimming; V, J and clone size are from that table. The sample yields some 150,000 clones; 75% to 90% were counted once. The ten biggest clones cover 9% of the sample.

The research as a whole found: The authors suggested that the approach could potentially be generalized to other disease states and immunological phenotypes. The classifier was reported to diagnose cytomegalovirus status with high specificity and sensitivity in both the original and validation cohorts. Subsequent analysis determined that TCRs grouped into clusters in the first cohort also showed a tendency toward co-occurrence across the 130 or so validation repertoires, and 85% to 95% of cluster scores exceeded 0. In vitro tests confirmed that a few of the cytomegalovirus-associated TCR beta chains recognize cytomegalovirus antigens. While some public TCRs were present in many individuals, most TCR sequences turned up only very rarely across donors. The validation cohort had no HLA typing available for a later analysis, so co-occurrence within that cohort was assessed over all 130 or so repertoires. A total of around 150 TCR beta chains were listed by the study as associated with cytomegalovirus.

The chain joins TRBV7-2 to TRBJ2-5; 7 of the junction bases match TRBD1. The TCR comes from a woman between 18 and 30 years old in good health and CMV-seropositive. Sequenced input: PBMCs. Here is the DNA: TGTGCCAGCAGCAGAGTAACTTGGGACAGAGAAGAGACCCAGTACTTC. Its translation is CASSRVTWDREETQYF.